The next 14 T cell receptor beta chains were all read from a single sample in a study of T cell changes during pregnancy in multiple sclerosis (dated by TCRdb to about 2019). The method was the immunoSEQ multiplex PCR assay. Imported from immuneACCESS, the table was reduced by TCRdb to in-frame sequences with V and J called. These copies leave out some clones; in studies compared against another copy, an unresolved V gene accounts for under half, and the cause of the remainder is not known. The sample data list 25,000 to 40,000 clones, and roughly 87% of these were observed just once. The ten largest account for around 10% of the sample. Material: CD8+ T cells from peripheral blood mononuclear cells, obtained in the third trimester of pregnancy. All receptors derive from a female donor with multiple sclerosis, enrolled in a pregnancy study.

The V and J genes are TRBV7-3 and TRBJ2-5; D gene unclear. The V gene's germline CDR1 is SGHTA and CDR2 FQGTGA. V was clipped by 5 bases and J by 6 bases, with 13 bases between them. This CDR3 region has 13 residues. CDR3 in amino acids: CASSPASGKTQYF. CDR3 nucleotides: TGTGCCAGCAGCCCCGCCTCAGGCAAGACCCAGTACTTC.

The rearrangement uses TRBV7-9 and TRBJ2-5, with D possibly TRBD2 on 6 matching bases. Per the germline V gene, CDR1 is SEHNR and CDR2 is FQNEAQ (reference sequence). This CDR3 is 15 amino acids long. Trimming stripped 5 bases from V and 0 bases from J, with 13 bases between. The CDR3 DNA sequence: TGTGCCAGCAGCCCGGGACTTACGTACCAAGAGACCCAGTACTTC. Its protein product is CASSPGLTYQETQYF.

The chain recombines TRBV11-2 with TRBJ2-1; TRBD1 matches at 7 bases. Per germline, CDR1 SGHAT and CDR2 FQNNGV. The V segment lost 2 bases and the J segment 0 bases; nucleotides outside the gene matches: 4. This CDR3 is built from 16 residues. The CDR3 nucleotides are TGTGCCAGCAGCTTATCGACAGGGAGCTCCTACAATGAGCAGTTCTTC. The encoded protein is CASSLSTGSSYNEQFF.

V and J are TRBV29-1 and TRBJ1-3; TRBD1 is a possible D gene (6 bases). The CDR3 totals 14 residues. V lost 1 base to trimming and J lost 3 bases, with 10 bases between them. Germline loops: CDR1 SQVTM, CDR2 ANQGSEA. CDR3 DNA sequence: TGCAGCGTTGAAGGTCACAGGGATGGAAACACCATATATTTT. It is translated as CSVEGHRDGNTIYF.

V gene TRBV13 combines with J gene TRBJ2-3; 9 nucleotides agree with TRBD2. Germline assignment: CDR1 PRHDT and CDR2 FYEKMQ (reference sequence). Trimming took 5 bases from V and 1 from J; bases not matched to a gene: 7. This CDR3 is built from 16 residues. The CDR3: CASSKIAGEGTDTQYF. The CDR3 nucleotides are TGTGCCAGCAGCAAGATAGCGGGAGAGGGCACAGATACGCAGTATTTT.

The chain employs TRBV2 and TRBJ2-7, with D perhaps TRBD2 (5 bases). V lost 5 bases and J 0 bases, leaving 14 bases between the germline ends. The CDR3 length is 15 residues. Per the germline V gene, CDR1 is SNHLY and CDR2 is FYNNEI. The chain's CDR3 is CASSRPSGSSYEQYF. The CDR3 nucleotides read TGTGCCAGCAGTAGGCCTTCGGGGAGCTCCTACGAGCAGTACTTC. The full variable domain, in which reference TRBV2 and TRBJ2-7 provide the parts outside the CDR3, is EPEVTQTPSHQVTQMGQEVILRCVPISNHLYFYWYRQILGQKVEFLVSFYNNEISEKSEIFDDQFSVERPDGSNFTLKIRSTKLEDSAMYFCASSRPSGSSYEQYFGPGTRLTVT.

The chain combines TRBV7-2 with TRBJ1-1; D is unresolved. The CDR3 consists of 16 residues. V shed 4 bases and J shed 5 bases, with 20 bases lying between them. CDR1 is SGHTA and CDR2 is FQGNSA in the germline V gene. The CDR3 reads CASSSPGKGAGTEAFF. As DNA, the CDR3 is TGTGCCAGCAGCTCGCCCGGTAAGGGAGCGGGAACTGAAGCTTTCTTT.

This clone came up once. This chain's CDR3 is CASTLPGQGYNEQFF. The CDR3 DNA sequence: TGTGCCAGCACCCTCCCGGGACAGGGCTACAATGAGCAGTTCTTC. V and J are TRBV19 and TRBJ2-1; 9 bases line up with TRBD1. In germline, CDR1 is LNHDA, CDR2 SQIVND (reference sequence). The V gene end was trimmed by 9 bases and the J gene end by 3 bases; junction bases not matched to a gene: 9. The CDR3 runs 15 residues. The full variable domain, its missing parts supplied by reference TRBV19 and TRBJ2-1, is DGGITQSPKYLFRKEGQNVTLSCEQNLNHDAMYWYRQDPGQGLRLIYYSQIVNDFQKGDIAEGYSVSREKKESFPLTVTSAQKNPTAFYLCASTLPGQGYNEQFFGPGTRLTVL.

The chain couples TRBV5-6 to TRBJ1-2; D ambiguous. The CDR3 totals 15 residues. Trimming took off 3 bases at V and 5 bases at J, with 17 bases between the two ends. The germline gives CDR1 SGHDT, CDR2 YYEEEE. The CDR3 coding sequence is TGTGCCAGCAGCTCGGTGACTCGCTACCCTTATGGCTACACCTTC. Residues: CASSSVTRYPYGYTF.

This sequence joins TRBV19 and TRBJ1-5; TRBD1 agrees at 10 bases. Germline lookup yields CDR1 LNHDA and CDR2 SQIVND (reference sequence). Trimming took 0 bases from V and 6 from J; bases not matched to a gene: 5. The CDR3 is 16 residues long. Written as DNA, the CDR3 is TGTGCCAGTAGTATAGACCGGGACAGGGGCGTTCAGCCCCAGCATTTT. Translating it yields CASSIDRDRGVQPQHF. Full variable domain (remainder filled in from reference TRBV19 and TRBJ1-5): DGGITQSPKYLFRKEGQNVTLSCEQNLNHDAMYWYRQDPGQGLRLIYYSQIVNDFQKGDIAEGYSVSREKKESFPLTVTSAQKNPTAFYLCASSIDRDRGVQPQHFGDGTRLSIL.

The rearrangement uses TRBV30 and TRBJ1-2, with TRBD1 identical over 9 bases. J was trimmed by 0 bases and V by 1 base; bases with no gene match: 9. The CDR3 length is 17 residues. The germline V gene encodes CDR1 GTSNPN and CDR2 SVGIG (reference sequence). In nucleotides, the CDR3 is TGTGCCTGGAGTGAGGCGGACAGGGGCTCTTCTAACTATGGCTACACCTTC. As protein: CAWSEADRGSSNYGYTF.

The chain joins TRBV30 to TRBJ2-7, with D perhaps matching TRBD1 (5 bases). V was cut by 0 bases and J by 6 bases, with 12 bases left in between. Germline V gives CDR1 GTSNPN, CDR2 SVGIG (reference sequence). This CDR3 has 13 residues. DNA for the CDR3: TGTGCCTGGAGTGTCGGACATTTAGGCGAGCAGTACTTC. Its protein is CAWSVGHLGEQYF.

This chain connects TRBV25-1 to TRBJ2-7, with 7 positions matching TRBD1. CDR3 length: 15 amino acids. Germline V CDR1 and CDR2: MGHDK, SYGVNS. The junction had 5 bases not matched to a gene; V was cut back by 0 bases and J by 3 bases. The CDR3 is CASSEYSRQGYEQYF. The CDR3 DNA reads TGTGCCAGCAGTGAATATTCCAGACAGGGCTACGAGCAGTACTTC.

CDR3 bases: TGTGCCAGCAACAAACCGGGACAGGCCACAGATACGCAGTATTTT. It yields the protein CASNKPGQATDTQYF. The gene calls are TRBV27 and TRBJ2-3; 8 positions match TRBD1. Germline assignment: CDR1 MNHEY and CDR2 SMNVEV (reference sequence). The CDR3 extends over 15 amino acids. V was clipped by 7 bases and J by 2 bases; unmatched bases: 8.